Given below is one T cell receptor beta chain in context. Its antigen is still unknown. No base quality values were provided; no much bigger clone lies one nucleotide off. CD8 naive samples were CD45RO-negative cells positively selected for CCR7, giving a CD45RA+CCR7+ population that excluded TemRA cells. Donors were healthy HIV-negative adults with no recently reported acute infections or vaccinations. All donors were Caucasian adults living in Nashville, Tennessee, USA. After blood collection by leukapheresis, PBMCs were isolated using Ficoll-Histopaque density gradient centrifugation and then cryopreserved in the vapor phase of liquid nitrogen. Analytical flow cytometry was used to check the purity and quantity of each magnetically sorted T cell population. Genomic DNA was isolated from every sorted fraction and measured by UV absorbance on a Nanodrop 2000c. This specimen comes from a study of shared clonotypes between healthy human individuals (dated by TCRdb to 2018 to 2020). Study-level background: The cohort included a few men and a couple of women between 18 and 49 years of age. For each donor, CD4 naive and CD4 memory were each run on three plates, CD8 naive on two plates, and CD8 memory on one plate. To estimate repertoire size and how much clonotypes are shared between individuals, the study performed deep sequencing of blood TCR repertoires from about five healthy adults. Libraries were prepared and TCR repertoires were sequenced by different laboratories using diverse techniques, in order to increase sequencing depth and limit assay-specific biases. Per donor, leukapheresis produced somewhere between about 0.8 and 9 billion PBMCs.

The full study reports these points: Pairwise subsampling indicated that sequencing depth was expected to affect the degree of clonotype sharing among donors. Roughly 5.2% of naive CD4, 3.5% of naive CD8, roughly 2.4% of memory CD4, and roughly 0.4% of memory CD8 clonotypes were shared across a handful of donors. The small number of donors limited the genetic and exposure-history diversity represented. Incomplete sequencing was indicated by rarefaction of sorted-subset datasets, despite the large sequencing depth. Sampling was restricted to blood, and TCR repertoires in tissues likely differ from the TCR repertoires found in blood. Naive subsets generally had larger estimated clonotype richness than memory subsets. Compared with non-shared clonotypes, the clonotypes found in all four sorted-subset donors had higher generation probabilities.

TCR CDR3 regions were amplified from genomic DNA by multiplex PCR using the deep immunoSEQ assay. Extracted genomic DNA from each cell subset was distributed evenly across all wells of several immunoSEQ 96-well plates, and each plate was treated as a replicate. For sorted subsets, approximately 0.2 ug of genomic DNA, equivalent to some 30,000 T cell genomes, went into each replicate PCR. The purified libraries were quantified using a Qubit 3.0 fluorometer, sized with a Bioanalyzer 2100, and then quantified again using the KAPA Library Quantification kit. Every immunoSEQ 96-well plate was sequenced on a dedicated single-read 150-cycle Illumina NextSeq 550 flow cell. Per the source publication's procedure: Because the immunoSEQ output included only junctional sequences and no quality scores, the filtering could not be the same as the filtering used for full-length reads. Sequences were annotated with PyIR, a Python wrapper for IgBLAST v1.9, using IMGT germline references to assign V/J genes and CDR3. Reads with weak V/J assignments (E-value above 1e-6), missing CDR3, stop codons, out-of-frame junctions, or ambiguous translated residues were removed. V3J clonotypes were defined as sequences sharing an identical inferred V gene, J gene, and CDR3 amino acid sequence. The percentage overlap between two repertoires was calculated by dividing the number of shared unique clonotypes by the size of the smaller repertoire. Three approaches were used to assess repertoire richness: RTK rarefaction, the Chao1 estimator, and Recon v2.1 estimates of unobserved clonotypes. Generation probabilities for all TCRbeta clonotypes obtained by the gDNA method from a handful of donors were computed using OLGA. TCRdb retrieved this table from immuneACCESS and kept in-frame rearrangements only. Not all clones are present; in checked studies, unresolved V genes account for under half, and no reason is known for the remainder. V and J calls and clone size follow that table, whereas D and trimming were derived from the DNA. The sample profile shows hundreds of thousands of clones; roughly 95% of them were found once. The top ten clonotypes cover 0.11% of the sample.

Its CDR3 holds 15 amino acids, cysteine through phenylalanine. The CDR3 DNA has 45 bases and is translated from base 1. The germline V gene (reference sequence) sets CDR1 to LNHDA and CDR2 to SQIVND. V is clipped by 2 bases and J by 3 bases, and the sequence between their germline boundaries is 11 bases long. Sequenced input: naive CD8+ T cells sorted from blood. The label giving this sample's cell subset or site can be read as: CD45RA+CCR7+. This clonotype was obtained from a woman in her 30s in good health. The chain is assembled from TRBV19 and TRBJ2-1; tentative D gene TRBD2, with 6 bases matching. The CDR3 is CASSIILASYNEQFF. The bases are TGTGCCAGTAGTATAATACTAGCTAGCTACAATGAGCAGTTCTTC.